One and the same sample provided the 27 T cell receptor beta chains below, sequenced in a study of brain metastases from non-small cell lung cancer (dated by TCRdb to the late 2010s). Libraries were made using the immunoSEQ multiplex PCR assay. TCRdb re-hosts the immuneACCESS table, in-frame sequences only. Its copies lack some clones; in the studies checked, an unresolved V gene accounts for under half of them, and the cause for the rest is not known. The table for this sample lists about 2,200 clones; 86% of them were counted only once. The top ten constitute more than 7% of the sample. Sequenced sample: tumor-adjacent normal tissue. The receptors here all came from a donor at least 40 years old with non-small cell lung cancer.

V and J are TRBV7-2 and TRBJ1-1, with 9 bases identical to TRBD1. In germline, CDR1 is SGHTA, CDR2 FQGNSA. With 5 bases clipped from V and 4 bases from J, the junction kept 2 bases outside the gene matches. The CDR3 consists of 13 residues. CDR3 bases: TGTGCCAGCAGCAAACAGGGGGCCACTGAAGCTTTCTTT. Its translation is CASSKQGATEAFF.

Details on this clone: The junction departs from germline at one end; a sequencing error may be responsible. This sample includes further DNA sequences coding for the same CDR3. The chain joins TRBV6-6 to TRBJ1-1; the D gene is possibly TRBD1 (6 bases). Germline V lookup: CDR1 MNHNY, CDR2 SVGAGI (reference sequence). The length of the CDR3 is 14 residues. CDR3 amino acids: CASRNTGKDTEAFF. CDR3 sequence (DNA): TGTGCTAGCAGAAACACAGGGAAGGACACTGAAGCTTTCTTT.

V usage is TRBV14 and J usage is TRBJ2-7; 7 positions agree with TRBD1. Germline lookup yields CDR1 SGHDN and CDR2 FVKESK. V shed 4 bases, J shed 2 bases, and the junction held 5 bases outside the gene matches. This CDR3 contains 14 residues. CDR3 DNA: TGTGCCAGCAGCCCCCTGACAGGGACCTACGAGCAGTACTTC. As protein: CASSPLTGTYEQYF.

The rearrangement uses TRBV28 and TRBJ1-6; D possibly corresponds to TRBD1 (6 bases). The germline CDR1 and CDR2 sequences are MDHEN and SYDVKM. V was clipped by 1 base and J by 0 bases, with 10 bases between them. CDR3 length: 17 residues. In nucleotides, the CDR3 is TGTGCCAGCAGTTTATCGGGGGGCCGCTCCTATAATTCACCCCTCCACTTT. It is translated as CASSLSGGRSYNSPLHF.

CDR3 sequence (DNA): TGCGCCAGCAGCTTGGTTTTGCTGGCTCAGGGTAGGGGCACTGAAGCTTTCTTT. It encodes CASSLVLLAQGRGTEAFF. This chain links TRBV5-1 with TRBJ1-1; D possibly corresponds to TRBD1 (5 bases). With 0 bases removed from V and 4 bases from J, the gap between germline ends came to 22 bases. Germline V gene lookup returns CDR1 SGHRS and CDR2 YFSETQ. The length of the CDR3 is 18 residues.

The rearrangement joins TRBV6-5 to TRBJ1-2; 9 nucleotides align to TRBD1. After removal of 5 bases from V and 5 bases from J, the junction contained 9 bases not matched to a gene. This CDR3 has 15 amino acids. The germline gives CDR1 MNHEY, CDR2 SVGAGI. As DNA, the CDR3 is TGTGCCAGCAGTATCGGACAGGGGTATCGGTATGGCTACACCTTC. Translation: CASSIGQGYRYGYTF.

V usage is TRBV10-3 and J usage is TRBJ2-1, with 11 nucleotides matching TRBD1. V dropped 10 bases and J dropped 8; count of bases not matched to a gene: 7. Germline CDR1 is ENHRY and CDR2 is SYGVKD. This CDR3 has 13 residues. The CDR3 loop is CATAGTGGDEQFF. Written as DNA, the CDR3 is TGTGCCACGGCCGGGACAGGGGGGGATGAGCAGTTCTTC.

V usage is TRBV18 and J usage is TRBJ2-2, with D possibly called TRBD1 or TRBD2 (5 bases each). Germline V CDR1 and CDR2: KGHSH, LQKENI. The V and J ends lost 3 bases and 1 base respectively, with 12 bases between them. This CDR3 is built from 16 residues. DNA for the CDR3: TGTGCCAGCTCACCTCAGGGAGATTGGAACACCGGGGAGCTGTTTTTT. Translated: CASSPQGDWNTGELFF.

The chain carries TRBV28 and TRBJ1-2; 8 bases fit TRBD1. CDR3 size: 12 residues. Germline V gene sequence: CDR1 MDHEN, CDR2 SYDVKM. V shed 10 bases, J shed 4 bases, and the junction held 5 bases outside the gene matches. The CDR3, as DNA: TGTGCCACCGGTGACAGGGGCTATGGCTACACCTTC. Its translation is CATGDRGYGYTF.

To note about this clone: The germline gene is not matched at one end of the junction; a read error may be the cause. This chain's CDR3 is CASNLGYNTEAFF. CDR3 nucleotide sequence: TGTGCCAGCAATTTAGGCTATAACACTGAAGCTTTCTTT. The J gene is TRBJ1-1, the V gene TRBV12-3 or TRBV12-4; no clear D. This CDR3 comprises 13 residues.

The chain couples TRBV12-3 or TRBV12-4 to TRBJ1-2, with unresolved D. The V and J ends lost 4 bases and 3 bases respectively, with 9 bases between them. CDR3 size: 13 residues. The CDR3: CASSSSGDYGYTF. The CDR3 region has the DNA TGTGCCAGCAGTTCCAGTGGGGACTATGGCTACACCTTC.

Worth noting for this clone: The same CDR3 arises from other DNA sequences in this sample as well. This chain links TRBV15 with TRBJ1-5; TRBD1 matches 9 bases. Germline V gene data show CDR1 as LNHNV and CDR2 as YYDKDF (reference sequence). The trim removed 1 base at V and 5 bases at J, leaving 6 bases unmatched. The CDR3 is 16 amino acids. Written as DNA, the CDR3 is TGTGCCACCAGCAGAGGAAGCGGACAGGGGCATCAGCCCCAGCATTTT. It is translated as CATSRGSGQGHQPQHF.

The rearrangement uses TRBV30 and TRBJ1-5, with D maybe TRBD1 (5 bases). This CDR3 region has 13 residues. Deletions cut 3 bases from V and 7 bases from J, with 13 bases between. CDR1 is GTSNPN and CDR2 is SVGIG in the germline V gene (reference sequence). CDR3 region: CAWSPGLDQPQHF. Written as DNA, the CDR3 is TGTGCCTGGAGCCCGGGACTTGACCAGCCCCAGCATTTT.

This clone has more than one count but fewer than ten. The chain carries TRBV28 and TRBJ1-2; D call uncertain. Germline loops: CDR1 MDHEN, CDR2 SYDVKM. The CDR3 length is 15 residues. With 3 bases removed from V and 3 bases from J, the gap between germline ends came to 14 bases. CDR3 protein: CASSFPPQGYYGYTF. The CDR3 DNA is TGTGCCAGCAGTTTCCCTCCCCAAGGATACTATGGCTACACCTTC.

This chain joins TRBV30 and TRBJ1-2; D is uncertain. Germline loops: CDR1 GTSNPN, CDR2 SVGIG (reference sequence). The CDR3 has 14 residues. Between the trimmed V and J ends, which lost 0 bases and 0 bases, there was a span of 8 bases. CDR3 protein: CAWSVGSTNYGYTF. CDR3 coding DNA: TGTGCCTGGAGTGTAGGTAGCACTAACTATGGCTACACCTTC. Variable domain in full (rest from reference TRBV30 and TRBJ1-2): SQTIHQWPATLVQPVGSPLSLECTVEGTSNPNLYWYRQAAGRGLQLLFYSVGIGQISSEVPQNLSASRPQDRQFILSSKKLLLSDSGFYLCAWSVGSTNYGYTFGSGTRLTVV.

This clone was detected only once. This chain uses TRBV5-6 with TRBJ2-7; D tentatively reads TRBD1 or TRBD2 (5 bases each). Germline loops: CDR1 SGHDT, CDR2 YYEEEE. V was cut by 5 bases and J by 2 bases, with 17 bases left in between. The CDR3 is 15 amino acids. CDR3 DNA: TGTGCCAGCAGGTTACGGGACCCAGGGACCTACGAGCAGTACTTC. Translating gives CASRLRDPGTYEQYF.

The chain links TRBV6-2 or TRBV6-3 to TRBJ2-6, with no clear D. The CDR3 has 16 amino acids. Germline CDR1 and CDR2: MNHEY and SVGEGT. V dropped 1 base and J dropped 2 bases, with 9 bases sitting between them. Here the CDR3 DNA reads TGTGCCAGCAGTTACTGGTACGGGCCTGGGGCCAACGTCCTGACTTTC. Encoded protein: CASSYWYGPGANVLTF.

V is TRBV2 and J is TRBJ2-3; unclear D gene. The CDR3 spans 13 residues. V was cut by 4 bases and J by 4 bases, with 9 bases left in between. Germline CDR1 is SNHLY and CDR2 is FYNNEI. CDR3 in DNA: TGTGCCAGCAGTGGGGGTAGGGCAGATACGCAGTATTTT. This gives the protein CASSGGRADTQYF.

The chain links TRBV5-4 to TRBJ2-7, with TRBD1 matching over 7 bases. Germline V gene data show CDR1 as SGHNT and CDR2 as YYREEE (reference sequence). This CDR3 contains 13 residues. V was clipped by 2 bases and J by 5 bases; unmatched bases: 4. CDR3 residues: CASSLYRGHEQYF. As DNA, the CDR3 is TGTGCCAGCAGCTTATACAGGGGCCACGAGCAGTACTTC.

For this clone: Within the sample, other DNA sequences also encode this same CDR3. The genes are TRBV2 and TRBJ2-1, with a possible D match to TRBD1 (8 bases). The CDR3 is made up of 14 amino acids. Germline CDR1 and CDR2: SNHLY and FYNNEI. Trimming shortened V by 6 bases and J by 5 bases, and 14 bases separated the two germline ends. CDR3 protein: CASRGGTGNNEQFF. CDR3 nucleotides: TGTGCCAGCAGGGGGGGGACAGGAAACAATGAGCAGTTCTTC.

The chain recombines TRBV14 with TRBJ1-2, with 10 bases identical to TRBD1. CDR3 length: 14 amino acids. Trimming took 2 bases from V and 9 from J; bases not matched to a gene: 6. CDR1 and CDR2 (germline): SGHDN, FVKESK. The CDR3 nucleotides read TGTGCCAGCAGCCAAATAGGGACAGGGGAAAGCTACACCTTC. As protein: CASSQIGTGESYTF. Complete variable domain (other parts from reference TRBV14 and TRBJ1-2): EAGVTQFPSHSVIEKGQTVTLRCDPISGHDNLYWYRRVMGKEIKFLLHFVKESKQDESGMPNNRFLAERTGGTYSTLKVQPAELEDSGVYFCASSQIGTGESYTFGSGTRLTVV.

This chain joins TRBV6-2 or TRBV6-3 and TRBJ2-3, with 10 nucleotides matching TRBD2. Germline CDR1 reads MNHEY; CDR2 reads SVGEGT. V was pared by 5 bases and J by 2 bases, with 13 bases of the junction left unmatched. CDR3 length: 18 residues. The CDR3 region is CASSKGLAELGVTDTQYF. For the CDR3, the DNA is TGTGCCAGCAGTAAAGGACTAGCGGAGTTGGGGGTCACAGATACGCAGTATTTT.

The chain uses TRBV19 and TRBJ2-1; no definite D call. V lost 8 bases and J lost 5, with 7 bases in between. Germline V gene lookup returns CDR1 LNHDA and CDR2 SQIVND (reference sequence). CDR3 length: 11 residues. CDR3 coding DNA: TGTGCCAGTGCCAGACACAATGAGCAGTTCTTC. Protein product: CASARHNEQFF.

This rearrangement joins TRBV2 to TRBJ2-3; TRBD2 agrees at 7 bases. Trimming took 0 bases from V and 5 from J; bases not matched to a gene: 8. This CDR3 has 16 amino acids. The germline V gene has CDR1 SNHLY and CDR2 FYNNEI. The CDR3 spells CASSEASVREGDTQYF. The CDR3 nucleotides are TGTGCCAGCAGTGAAGCGTCGGTCAGGGAGGGAGATACGCAGTATTTT.

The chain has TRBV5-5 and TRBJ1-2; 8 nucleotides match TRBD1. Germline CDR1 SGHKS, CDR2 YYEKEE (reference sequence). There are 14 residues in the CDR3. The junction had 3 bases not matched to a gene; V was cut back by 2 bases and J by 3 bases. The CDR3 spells CASSFSQGDYGYTF. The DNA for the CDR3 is TGTGCCAGCAGCTTTTCACAGGGGGACTATGGCTACACCTTC.

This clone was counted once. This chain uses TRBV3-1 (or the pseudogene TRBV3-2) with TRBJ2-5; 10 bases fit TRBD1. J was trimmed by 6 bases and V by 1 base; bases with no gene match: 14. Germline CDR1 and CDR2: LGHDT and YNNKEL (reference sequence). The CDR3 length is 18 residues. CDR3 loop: CASSQGVPGQGFEKTQYF. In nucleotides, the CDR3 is TGTGCCAGCAGCCAAGGCGTACCGGGACAGGGGTTCGAGAAGACCCAGTACTTC.

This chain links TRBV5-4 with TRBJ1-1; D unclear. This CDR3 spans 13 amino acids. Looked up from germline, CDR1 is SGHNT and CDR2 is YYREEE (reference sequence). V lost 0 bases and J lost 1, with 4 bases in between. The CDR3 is CASSLDRNTEAFF. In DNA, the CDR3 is TGTGCCAGCAGCTTGGACAGGAACACTGAAGCTTTCTTT.